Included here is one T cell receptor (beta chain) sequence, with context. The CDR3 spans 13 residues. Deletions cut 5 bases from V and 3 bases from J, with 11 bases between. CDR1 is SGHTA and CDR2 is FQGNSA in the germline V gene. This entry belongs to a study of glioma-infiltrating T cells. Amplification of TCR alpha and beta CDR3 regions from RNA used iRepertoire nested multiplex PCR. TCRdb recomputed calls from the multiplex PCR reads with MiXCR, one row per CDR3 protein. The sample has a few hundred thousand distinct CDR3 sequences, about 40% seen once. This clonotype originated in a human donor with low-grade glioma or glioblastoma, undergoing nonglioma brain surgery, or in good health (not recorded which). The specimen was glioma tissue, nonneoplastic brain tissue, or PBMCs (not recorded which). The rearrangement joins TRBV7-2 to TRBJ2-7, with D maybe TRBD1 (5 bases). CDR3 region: CASSTRTNYEQYF. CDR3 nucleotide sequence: TGTGCCAGCAGCACCCGGACAAACTACGAGCAGTACTTC. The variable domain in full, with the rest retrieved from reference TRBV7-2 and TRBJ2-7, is GAGVSQSPSNKVTEKGKDVELRCDPISGHTALYWYRQSLGQGLEFLIYFQGNSAPDKSGLPSDRFSAERTGGSVSTLTIQRTQQEDSAVYLCASSTRTNYEQYFGPGTRLTVT.